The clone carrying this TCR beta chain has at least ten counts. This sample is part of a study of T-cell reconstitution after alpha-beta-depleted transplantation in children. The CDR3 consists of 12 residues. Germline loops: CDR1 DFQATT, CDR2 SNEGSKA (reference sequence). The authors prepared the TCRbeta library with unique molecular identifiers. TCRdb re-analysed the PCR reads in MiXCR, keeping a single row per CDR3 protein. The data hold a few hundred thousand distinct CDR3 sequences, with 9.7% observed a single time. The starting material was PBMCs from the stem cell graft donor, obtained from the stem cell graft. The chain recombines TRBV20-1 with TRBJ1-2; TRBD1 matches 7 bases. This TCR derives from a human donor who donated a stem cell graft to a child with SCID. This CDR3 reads CSGTARGYGYTF. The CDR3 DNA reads TGCAGCGGGACAGCCAGGGGATATGGCTACACCTTC.